This entry describes one TCR beta chain. Its matching antigen is unknown. The data belong to a study of T cell repertoires in cytomegalovirus infection. Study information: CMV infection together with matching HLA type was indicated by public TCR beta signatures. The study, taken as a whole, reports: The ex vivo response showed dominance by HLA-C-restricted CMV-specific TCR beta clonotypes. Summed frequency of shared TCR beta families picked out CMV carriers who also had the relevant HLA.

Germline V gives CDR1 SGHVS, CDR2 FNYEAQ. This CDR3 is 13 amino acids long. V was clipped by 3 bases and J by 2 bases, with 8 bases between them. TCRdb reprocessed the reads via MiXCR and lists one record per CDR3 protein. This sample has tens of thousands of distinct CDR3 sequences; 20% to 25% occur once, and the top ten carry around 79%. The origin of this receptor is a human donor in good health (CMV status not recorded). Some clones in this sample may be carry-over from other donors' samples. The V gene is TRBV7-6, the J gene TRBJ2-7, with D perhaps matching TRBD1 (5 bases). The sequenced sample was PBMCs, sequenced either directly or after in vitro stimulation (not recorded which). CDR3 sequence reads: CASSFPGTYEQYV. CDR3 DNA: TGTGCCAGCAGCTTCCCAGGGACCTACGAGCAGTACGTC.